This TCR beta chain stems from a study of cytomegalovirus exposure and HLA in healthy donors. Across the whole study: For the approximately 400 genotyped donors, 75% to 90% fell within the Caucasian-associated ancestry cluster.

Trimming removed 5 bases from V and 3 bases from J; junction bases left unmatched: 9. CDR1 and CDR2 from the germline V gene are SGHTA and FQGNSA. The CDR3 has 15 amino acids. Study results and caveats: Cytomegalovirus status, reportedly, was diagnosed with high specificity and sensitivity by the classifier.

PCR involved 60 Vbeta and 13 Jbeta primers. The data were produced by immunoSEQ multiplex PCR, yet TCRdb's version contains in-frame clones alone and is incomplete. The data hold under 200,000 clones, with around three quarters observed a single time. As to this clone: Its specificity is not known.

This chain joins TRBV7-2 and TRBJ2-7; 8 bases are a match to TRBD1. The sequence was collected from a man aged 40-55 years in good health and CMV-seronegative. The sample taken for sequencing was PBMCs. This CDR3 is CASSLWDRRVYEQYF. DNA of the CDR3: TGTGCCAGCAGCCTGTGGGACAGGAGGGTCTACGAGCAGTACTTC.